The clone carrying this TCR beta chain was seen a handful of times. Its target is not known. The CDR3 consists of 17 residues. Trimming cost V 6 bases and J 2 bases, with 17 bases left between them. The germline CDR1 and CDR2 sequences are MNHEY and SVGEGT. From the RT-PCR reads, TCRdb called clonotypes with MiXCR, one entry per CDR3 protein. The table has around 520,000 distinct CDR3 sequences, approximately 12% seen once. The data stem from a study of response to subunit inactivated influenza vaccine. Notes on the study in general: There was a suggestion from the authors that each seasonal influenza vaccination recruits few new T cells.

The source of this sequence is a man aged 50 to 59 who received an inactivated influenza vaccine. The rearrangement joins TRBV6-2 or TRBV6-3 to TRBJ2-6; a weak D match, TRBD2 (5 bases). The source was PBMCs from blood, collected on the day of vaccination. CDR3: CASSWDRDLTGANVLTF. The CDR3 coding sequence is TGTGCCAGCAGCTGGGATCGGGATCTTACTGGGGCCAACGTCCTGACTTTC.